This TCR beta chain emerged from a study of post-analysis software for immune sequencing data. Study-wide background: Recorded disease courses covered relapsing-remitting, secondary progressive and progressive-relapsing multiple sclerosis. Some patients had no subtype annotation.

Study-wide results and limits: Included in a set of four or five TRBV segments more frequent in patients than controls were TRBV5-6, TRBV5-1 and TRBV20-1. Normalized Chao1 diversity was significantly reduced in patients versus controls.

V lost 3 bases and J 9 bases, leaving 6 bases between the germline ends. Germline CDR1 is SGHTA and CDR2 is FQGNSA. The CDR3 covers 11 residues. TCR beta cDNA libraries had unique molecular identifiers. MiXCR, run by TCRdb on the PCR reads, gives a single entry per CDR3 protein. The sample lists around 700,000 distinct CDR3 sequences; 59% were seen once. Concerning this clonotype itself: Its antigen is undetermined.

The chain joins TRBV7-2 to TRBJ2-1; no reliable D call. This TCR was recovered from a girl aged 2 to 9 with multiple sclerosis. Sequencing was performed on blood. The CDR3 spells CASSFLIEQFF. For the CDR3, the DNA is TGTGCCAGCAGCTTCCTGATTGAGCAGTTCTTC.